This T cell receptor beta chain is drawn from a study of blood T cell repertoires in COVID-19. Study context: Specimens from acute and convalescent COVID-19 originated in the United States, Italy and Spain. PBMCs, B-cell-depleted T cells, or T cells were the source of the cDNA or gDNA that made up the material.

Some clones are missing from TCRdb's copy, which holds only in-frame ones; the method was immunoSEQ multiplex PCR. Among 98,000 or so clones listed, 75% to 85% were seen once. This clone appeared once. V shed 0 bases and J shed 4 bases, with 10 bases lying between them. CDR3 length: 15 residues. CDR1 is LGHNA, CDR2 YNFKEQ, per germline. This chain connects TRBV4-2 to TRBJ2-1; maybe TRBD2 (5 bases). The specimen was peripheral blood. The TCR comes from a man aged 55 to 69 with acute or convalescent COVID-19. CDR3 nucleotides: TGTGCCAGCAGCCAAGATAGAGGACTTTACAATGAGCAGTTCTTC. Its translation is CASSQDRGLYNEQFF.